This T cell receptor beta chain comes out of a study of blood T cell repertoires in COVID-19. Across the whole study: The United States, Italy and Spain provided the acute and convalescent COVID-19 samples.

Data came from immunoSEQ multiplex PCR; TCRdb stores just in-frame clones and leaves some out. The table records roughly 200,000 clones, about nine tenths of them present only once. The CDR3 consists of 11 residues. The ends were cut back, 3 bases at V and 6 bases at J, with 9 bases in the middle. CDR1 is DFQATT, CDR2 SNEGSKA, per germline (reference sequence). Material for sequencing was peripheral blood. This sequence joins TRBV20-1 and TRBJ2-7, with a possible D match to TRBD2 (6 bases). This receptor was taken from a man aged 35 to 55 with acute or convalescent COVID-19. CDR3 residues: CSASSGGEQYF. The CDR3 DNA reads TGCAGTGCTAGCTCCGGGGGCGAGCAGTACTTC.